The T cell receptor beta chain described here comes from a study of identical twins. TCRdb reprocessed the 5' RACE reads via MiXCR and lists one record per CDR3 protein. The sample holds around 1.7 million distinct CDR3 sequences; roughly 35% are singletons and the top ten take approximately 0.29%. CDR1 SEHNR and CDR2 FQNEAQ come from the germline V gene (reference sequence). The V gene end was trimmed by 1 base and the J gene end by 12 bases; junction bases not matched to a gene: 6. The CDR3 length is 14 residues. With regard to this clonotype: The antigen remains unidentified.

Study findings and constraints: Conclusions were drawn cross-sectionally by statistical analysis, without following the same donors.

The sequence was collected from a newborn girl in good health. The sample was cord blood. The V and J genes are TRBV7-9 and TRBJ2-5; 12 bases agree with TRBD2. This CDR3 reads CASSLGTSGTPEYF. The CDR3 DNA reads TGTGCCAGCAGCTTAGGGACTAGCGGGACCCCCGAGTACTTC.